The sequence of this T cell receptor beta chain was determined in a study of shared clonotypes between healthy human individuals. Method: immunoSEQ multiplex PCR; TCRdb's copy keeps in-frame clones and lacks some. The repertoire includes about 1,500,000 clones, around 97% of them detected once, and approximately 1.1% sits in the top ten. V shed 11 bases and J 9 bases; nucleotides not matched to a gene: 11. Germline V lookup: CDR1 SNHLY, CDR2 FYNNEI. The CDR3 extends over 13 amino acids. Splitting the CD4+ cells yielded a CD45RA+ naive subset and a CD45RA-negative memory subset. The receptor was derived from a man aged 25 to 40 in good health. The chain links TRBV2 to TRBJ2-5; 11 bases fit TRBD2. The sample consisted of naive CD4+ T cells sorted from blood. Regarding subset: CD45RA+ positively selected. CDR3 in amino acids: CAGGTSGTMAQYF. The CDR3, as DNA: TGTGCCGGGGGGACTAGCGGAACTATGGCCCAGTACTTC.